These 23 T cell receptor beta chains were all obtained from the same sample, sequenced in a study of cytomegalovirus exposure and HLA in healthy donors (dated by TCRdb to about 2017). Library creation used the immunoSEQ multiplex PCR assay. The multiplex PCR relied on a mix of 60 forward primers for TCR Vbeta segments and 13 reverse primers for TCR Jbeta segments. Sourced from immuneACCESS, this table was stored by TCRdb with only in-frame sequences that have V and J called. A share of the clones is absent; for the studies checked, an unresolved V gene accounts for under half, and the remainder has no known explanation. The sample's own table lists about 140,000 clones. Jointly, the top ten make up 2% to 2.5% of the sample. Source material: PBMCs. These receptors originate from a woman aged 18-29 years in good health and CMV-seronegative.

The rearrangement joins TRBV12-5 to TRBJ2-3; tentatively, D is TRBD2 (6 bases). The germline V gene encodes CDR1 LGHNT and CDR2 FRNRAP. V lost 6 bases, J lost 0 bases, and 10 bases lay in between. This CDR3 has 14 residues. The CDR3 coding sequence is TGTGCTAGTGGCTCCGGGACTAGCACAGATACGCAGTATTTT. Protein sequence: CASGSGTSTDTQYF.

J is TRBJ1-5 and V is TRBV5-5; 7 bases line up with TRBD1. The CDR3 has 15 amino acids. Germline CDR1 reads SGHKS; CDR2 reads YYEKEE (reference sequence). The V gene end was trimmed by 3 bases and the J gene end by 4 bases; junction bases not matched to a gene: 7. For the CDR3, the DNA is TGTGCCAGCAGCTCTGCCGGGACAGCTAATCAGCCCCAGCATTTT. It encodes CASSSAGTANQPQHF.

V usage is TRBV19 and J usage is TRBJ2-1; 7 bases agree with TRBD1. The length of the CDR3 is 18 residues. Germline lookup yields CDR1 LNHDA and CDR2 SQIVND (reference sequence). J was trimmed by 2 bases and V by 1 base; bases with no gene match: 11. CDR3 in DNA: TGTGCCAGTAGTATAGGTCCGCGAGGGGGCGAGACCTACAATGAGCAGTTCTTC. It yields the protein CASSIGPRGGETYNEQFF.

The V call is TRBV11-2, the J call TRBJ2-7; 7 bases are a match to TRBD2. Trimming took 5 bases from V and 2 from J; bases not matched to a gene: 9. Germline CDR1 is SGHAT and CDR2 is FQNNGV. CDR3 length: 15 residues. CDR3: CASSRYGLGPYEQYF. In DNA, the CDR3 is TGTGCCAGCAGCCGATATGGACTAGGCCCCTACGAGCAGTACTTC.

The chain recombines TRBV19 with TRBJ1-2; TRBD1 matches at 7 bases. The V and J ends lost 5 bases and 7 bases, in that order; junction bases with no gene match: 16. Germline V gives CDR1 LNHDA, CDR2 SQIVND (reference sequence). CDR3 length: 16 amino acids. CDR3 amino acids: CASSGTQGFTVGGYTF. The CDR3 bases are TGTGCCAGTAGTGGAACACAGGGGTTCACGGTTGGTGGCTACACCTTC.

The DNA for the CDR3 is TGTGCCAGCAGCGTTTCTACGGTGCGAGGGGGAGAGACCCAGTACTTC. Protein sequence: CASSVSTVRGGETQYF. The chain is built from TRBV9 and TRBJ2-5; tentative D call: TRBD1 (6 bases). The V and J ends lost 2 bases and 4 bases respectively, with 18 bases between them. CDR1 is SGDLS and CDR2 is YYNGEE in the germline V gene. The CDR3 extends over 16 amino acids. Full variable domain (remainder filled in from reference TRBV9 and TRBJ2-5): DSGVTQTPKHLITATGQRVTLRCSPRSGDLSVYWYQQSLDQGLQFLIQYYNGEERAKGNILERFSAQQFPDLHSELNLSSLELGDSALYFCASSVSTVRGGETQYFGPGTRLLVL.

V gene TRBV6-6 combines with J gene TRBJ2-7, with 7 bases fitting TRBD2. The better agreement between TRBJ2-1 and the DNA end casts doubt on the J call. CDR3 size: 14 residues. From germline, CDR1 is MNHNY and CDR2 SVGAGI (reference sequence). The CDR3 here is CASSPSGGGNEQFF. The CDR3 nucleotides read TGTGCCAGCAGTCCATCGGGAGGAGGGAATGAGCAGTTCTTC.

The V call is TRBV5-1, the J call TRBJ2-2, with 11 positions matching TRBD1. The CDR3 extends over 20 amino acids. With 4 bases clipped from V and 5 bases from J, the junction kept 19 bases outside the gene matches. Germline CDR1 reads SGHRS; CDR2 reads YFSETQ. The CDR3 DNA is TGCGCCAGCAGCAACGGACAGGGGGCAATCAGGATCCCGAGAACCGGGGAGCTGTTTTTT. It specifies CASSNGQGAIRIPRTGELFF.

Remarks on this clone: The sample contains more than one DNA sequence encoding this CDR3. The chain couples TRBV30 to TRBJ2-2; 11 positions agree with TRBD2. The length of the CDR3 is 15 residues. J gave up 3 bases and V 8 bases, and 8 bases lay outside the gene matches. Germline CDR1 is GTSNPN and CDR2 is SVGIG (reference sequence). The CDR3 DNA follows: TGTGCCGCCCGACTAGCGGGGAGGGACACCGGGGAGCTGTTTTTT. As protein: CAARLAGRDTGELFF.

This chain joins TRBV6-5 and TRBJ1-1, with D tentatively TRBD1 (5 bases). The CDR3 runs to 12 residues. Germline lookup yields CDR1 MNHEY and CDR2 SVGAGI. V was shortened by 7 bases and J by 7 bases, with 13 bases between the two germline ends. CDR3 region: CASISSGGEAFF. The CDR3 bases are TGTGCCAGCATTAGCTCGGGGGGTGAAGCTTTCTTT.

The rearrangement links TRBV7-6 to TRBJ1-1, with 7 positions matching TRBD1. The CDR3 has 16 amino acids. Germline CDR1 SGHVS, CDR2 FNYEAQ. With 6 bases clipped from V and 0 bases from J, the junction kept 10 bases outside the gene matches. CDR3 loop: CASSRGQAGMNTEAFF. The CDR3 DNA sequence: TGTGCCAGCAGTAGAGGACAGGCGGGGATGAACACTGAAGCTTTCTTT.

For the CDR3, the DNA is TGCGCCAGCAGCTTGACCGACAGATACACTGAAGCTTTCTTT. It translates to CASSLTDRYTEAFF. The gene calls are TRBV5-1 and TRBJ1-1; TRBD1 might be the D (5 bases). In germline, CDR1 is SGHRS, CDR2 YFSETQ. V was cut by 1 base and J by 3 bases, with 10 bases left in between. CDR3 length: 14 residues.

The chain carries TRBV18 and TRBJ1-2; 11 nucleotides agree with TRBD1. The CDR3 runs to 16 residues. Germline V gene sequence: CDR1 KGHSH, CDR2 LQKENI. Trimming removed 0 bases from V and 5 bases from J; junction bases left unmatched: 5. The CDR3, as DNA: TGTGCCAGCTCACCACCCTTTGGGGACAGGGGGTATGGCTACACCTTC. Translated, it gives CASSPPFGDRGYGYTF.

This chain uses TRBV30 with TRBJ1-1, with D unclear. V dropped 7 bases and J dropped 1 base, with 10 bases sitting between them. From germline, CDR1 is GTSNPN and CDR2 SVGIG (reference sequence). There are 12 residues in the CDR3. The CDR3 bases are TGTGCCTCGATCCCGGGGAACACTGAAGCTTTCTTT. It encodes CASIPGNTEAFF. The entire variable domain, with the rest obtained from reference TRBV30 and TRBJ1-1, is as follows: SQTIHQWPATLVQPVGSPLSLECTVEGTSNPNLYWYRQAAGRGLQLLFYSVGIGQISSEVPQNLSASRPQDRQFILSSKKLLLSDSGFYLCASIPGNTEAFFGQGTRLTVV.

The V and J genes are TRBV30 and TRBJ2-1; 9 positions match TRBD1. The ends lost 2 bases at V and 4 bases at J; junction bases unmatched: 9. The germline V gene has CDR1 GTSNPN and CDR2 SVGIG (reference sequence). The CDR3 runs to 16 residues. The CDR3 sequence: CAWSMSWGQGYNEQFF. The CDR3, as DNA: TGTGCCTGGAGTATGTCCTGGGGACAGGGATACAATGAGCAGTTCTTC.

The V gene is TRBV28, the J gene TRBJ2-1; unclear D gene. The CDR3 is 13 amino acids. CDR1 and CDR2 (germline): MDHEN, SYDVKM. Trimming took off 10 bases at V and 4 bases at J, with 14 bases between the two ends. The CDR3 DNA follows: TGTGCCACCCGCGCCCCTAGTTACAATGAGCAGTTCTTC. It translates to CATRAPSYNEQFF.

The V gene is TRBV5-4, the J gene TRBJ2-2, with D hard to call. Germline V gene lookup returns CDR1 SGHNT and CDR2 YYREEE (reference sequence). V was clipped by 5 bases and J by 4 bases, with 15 bases between them. CDR3 length equals 15 residues. The CDR3 DNA is TGTGCCAGCAGGGTCTACCAAGGCGGCACCGGGGAGCTGTTTTTT. As protein: CASRVYQGGTGELFF.

This chain's CDR3 is CASSSSGRAYEQYF. The CDR3 bases are TGTGCCAGCAGTTCTAGCGGGAGGGCCTACGAGCAGTACTTC. This chain links TRBV27 with TRBJ2-7; 12 bases align to TRBD2. Per germline, CDR1 MNHEY and CDR2 SMNVEV (reference sequence). The CDR3 is made up of 14 amino acids. The J segment lost 2 bases and the V segment lost 4 bases, leaving 0 bases of the junction unmatched.

Notes on this clone: The junction shows a germline mismatch at one end, possibly a read error. CDR3 coding DNA: TGTGCTAGCAGCCGAGCGGCCGACTCTGGAAACACCATATATTTT. Translating gives CASSRAADSGNTIYF. The gene calls are TRBV7-7 and TRBJ1-3; D is unclear. Germline V gives CDR1 SSHAT, CDR2 FNYEAQ (reference sequence). CDR3 length: 15 residues.

The CDR3 nucleotides are TGTGCCAGCAGCTTAAGGGGCTACCTGAACACCGGGGAGCTGTTTTTT. Amino acids: CASSLRGYLNTGELFF. V and J are TRBV11-2 and TRBJ2-2, with D maybe TRBD1 (5 bases). This CDR3 contains 16 residues. V was pared by 2 bases and J by 1 base, with 11 bases between. Germline V gene sequence: CDR1 SGHAT, CDR2 FQNNGV.

The chain uses TRBV30 and TRBJ1-5, with 7 bases fitting TRBD1. The CDR3 loop spans 13 amino acids. Per germline, CDR1 GTSNPN and CDR2 SVGIG (reference sequence). V gave up 5 bases and J gave up 1 base; unmatched junction bases: 2. CDR3 protein: CAWEQGSNQPQHF. In DNA, the CDR3 is TGTGCCTGGGAACAGGGGAGCAATCAGCCCCAGCATTTT.

The CDR3 DNA sequence: TGTGCCAGCAGGGGGGACAGGGCCTACGAGCAGTACTTC. It specifies CASRGDRAYEQYF. V usage is TRBV6-5 and J usage is TRBJ2-7; 9 bases map to TRBD1. The V and J ends lost 6 bases and 2 bases, in that order; junction bases with no gene match: 2. This CDR3 comprises 13 residues. Per germline, CDR1 MNHEY and CDR2 SVGAGI.

The genes are TRBV5-1 and TRBJ1-2, with 9 bases aligning to TRBD1. The CDR3 is 15 residues long. Trimming removed 0 bases from V and 8 bases from J; junction bases left unmatched: 8. The germline CDR1 and CDR2 sequences are SGHRS and YFSETQ. CDR3 sequence reads: CASSLGDRVFGGYTF. The CDR3 nucleotides are TGCGCCAGCAGCTTGGGGGACAGGGTTTTCGGCGGCTACACCTTC.